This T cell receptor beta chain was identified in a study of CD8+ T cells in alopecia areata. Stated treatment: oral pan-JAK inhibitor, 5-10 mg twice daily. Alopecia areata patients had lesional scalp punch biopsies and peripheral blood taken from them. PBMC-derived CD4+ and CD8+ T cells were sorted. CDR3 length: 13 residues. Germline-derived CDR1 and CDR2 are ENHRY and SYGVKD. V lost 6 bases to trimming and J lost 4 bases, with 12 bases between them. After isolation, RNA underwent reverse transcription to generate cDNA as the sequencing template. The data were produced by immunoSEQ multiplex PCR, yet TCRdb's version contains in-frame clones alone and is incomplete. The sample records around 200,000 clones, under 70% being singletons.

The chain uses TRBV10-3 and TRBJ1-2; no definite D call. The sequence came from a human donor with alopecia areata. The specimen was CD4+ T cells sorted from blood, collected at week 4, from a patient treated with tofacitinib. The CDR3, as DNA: TGTGCCATCAGCCTTTCCCCAACCTATGGCTACACCTTC. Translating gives CAISLSPTYGYTF.